This TCR beta chain was captured by sequencing in a study of cytomegalovirus exposure and HLA in healthy donors. Background on the study: Findings of an earlier analysis included more than 90 million unique TCR beta sequences from about 180 million T cells.

The germline gives CDR1 WNHNN, CDR2 SYGVQD (reference sequence). V dropped 4 bases and J dropped 5 bases, with 6 bases sitting between them. The CDR3 contains 12 residues. The PCR ran on 60 Vbeta and 13 Jbeta primers. Produced via immunoSEQ multiplex PCR; TCRdb's table is partial and in-frame only. The sample lists roughly 190,000 clones; approximately 88% were seen once. The table lists this clone with a count of one. The sample consisted of PBMCs. The TCR originated in a woman in her 50s in good health and CMV-seropositive. The chain carries TRBV10-1 and TRBJ2-1; D is unclear. CDR3 sequence: CASSGYNNEQFF. For the CDR3, the DNA is TGCGCCAGCAGTGGATACAACAATGAGCAGTTCTTC.